This is a list of T cell receptor beta chains from one sample in a study of cytomegalovirus exposure and HLA in healthy donors. Clones were sequenced by immunoSEQ multiplex PCR, and TCRdb holds only the in-frame ones, with some missing. The sample carries about 210,000 clones, about 80% recorded once. Sample: PBMCs. The receptors shown here come from a woman between 45 and 65 years old in good health and CMV-seropositive. The CDR3 runs from the conserved cysteine through the conserved F or W. A D gene is named only where the DNA matches it firmly. Size is omitted from some rows. Given values are once, few, many or a class for expanded clones.

clone size: -; J gene: TRBJ2-7; V gene: TRBV5-6; D gene: -; CDR3 protein: CASSSAVGLSSYERYF; CDR3 DNA: TGTGCCAGCAGCTCCGCAGTAGGCCTGAGCTCCTACGAGCGGTACTTC
clone size: few; J gene: TRBJ1-2; V gene: TRBV5-1; D gene: TRBD1; CDR3 protein: CASSSRTGVYGYTF; CDR3 DNA: TGCGCCAGCAGCTCCCGGACAGGGGTATATGGCTACACCTTC
clone size: -; J gene: TRBJ1-5; V gene: TRBV2; D gene: -; CDR3 protein: CASQNRGGNQPQHF; CDR3 DNA: TGTGCCAGCCAGAACCGGGGAGGCAATCAGCCCCAGCATTTT
clone size: -; J gene: TRBJ2-3; V gene: TRBV6-5; D gene: -; CDR3 protein: CASQTDTDTQYF; CDR3 DNA: TGTGCCAGCCAAACTGACACAGATACGCAGTATTTT
clone size: -; J gene: TRBJ2-7; V gene: TRBV19; D gene: -; CDR3 protein: CASSMRGTAYEQYF; CDR3 DNA: TGTGCCAGTAGTATGAGGGGGACGGCCTACGAGCAGTACTTC
clone size: -; J gene: TRBJ2-3; V gene: TRBV11-3; D gene: TRBD2; CDR3 protein: CASSLDGRLAGPNTDTQYF; CDR3 DNA: TGTGCCAGCAGCTTAGACGGGAGACTAGCTGGGCCAAACACAGATACGCAGTATTTT
clone size: -; J gene: TRBJ1-2; V gene: TRBV9; D gene: TRBD1; CDR3 protein: CASNLDRGFGYTF; CDR3 DNA: TGTGCCAGCAACCTGGACAGGGGATTTGGCTACACCTTC
clone size: -; J gene: TRBJ2-3; V gene: TRBV18; D gene: -; CDR3 protein: CASSPRANRWDTQYF; CDR3 DNA: TGTGCCAGCTCACCACGAGCGAATCGGTGGGATACGCAGTATTTT
clone size: -; J gene: TRBJ2-5; V gene: TRBV5-1; D gene: TRBD1; CDR3 protein: CASSGGTGEEETQYF; CDR3 DNA: TGCGCCAGCAGCGGGGGGACAGGGGAGGAAGAGACCCAGTACTTC
clone size: -; J gene: TRBJ2-3; V gene: TRBV28; D gene: -; CDR3 protein: CASSFRWFGGRGLGTQYF; CDR3 DNA: TGTGCCAGCAGTTTTAGATGGTTCGGGGGGCGGGGACTCGGTACGCAGTATTTT
clone size: once; J gene: TRBJ2-7; V gene: TRBV10-2; D gene: TRBD2; CDR3 protein: CASVAASGAYEQYF; CDR3 DNA: TGCGCCAGCGTTGCGGCTAGCGGGGCCTACGAGCAGTACTTC
clone size: once; J gene: TRBJ2-3; V gene: TRBV7-2; D gene: TRBD2; CDR3 protein: CASSLGLAVQDTQYF; CDR3 DNA: TGTGCCAGCAGCTTAGGACTAGCGGTACAAGATACGCAGTATTTT
clone size: once; J gene: TRBJ2-7; V gene: TRBV5-1; D gene: TRBD1; CDR3 protein: CASRFGTASYEQYF; CDR3 DNA: TGCGCCAGCAGATTCGGGACAGCCTCCTACGAGCAGTACTTC
clone size: -; J gene: TRBJ2-3; V gene: TRBV11-2; D gene: -; CDR3 protein: CASSRAAPGVADTQYF; CDR3 DNA: TGTGCCAGCAGCCGGGCGGCGCCCGGGGTCGCAGATACGCAGTATTTT
clone size: -; J gene: TRBJ2-5; V gene: TRBV5-4; D gene: TRBD1; CDR3 protein: CASSWVQGGGETQYF; CDR3 DNA: TGTGCCAGCAGTTGGGTACAGGGGGGCGGAGAGACCCAGTACTTC
clone size: -; J gene: TRBJ1-3; V gene: TRBV27; D gene: -; CDR3 protein: CASSLSPGQRSGNTIYF; CDR3 DNA: TGTGCCAGCAGTTTATCTCCCGGACAGCGCTCTGGAAACACCATATATTTT
clone size: few; J gene: TRBJ1-1; V gene: TRBV5-1; D gene: TRBD1; CDR3 protein: CASSLGLGTEKAFF; CDR3 DNA: TGCGCCAGCAGCTTGGGGTTGGGGACAGAGAAAGCTTTCTTT
clone size: -; J gene: TRBJ2-3; V gene: TRBV5-1; D gene: TRBD2; CDR3 protein: CASSPGTSGGPSTDTQYF; CDR3 DNA: TGCGCCAGCAGCCCCGGGACTAGCGGGGGACCTAGCACAGATACGCAGTATTTT
clone size: -; J gene: TRBJ1-1; V gene: TRBV9; D gene: TRBD1; CDR3 protein: CASSVGWGQGATTEAFF; CDR3 DNA: TGTGCCAGCAGCGTAGGGTGGGGACAGGGGGCGACGACTGAAGCTTTCTTT
clone size: -; J gene: TRBJ2-3; V gene: TRBV18; D gene: -; CDR3 protein: CASAHTAAGGTDTQYF; CDR3 DNA: TGTGCCAGCGCGCACACTGCGGCAGGGGGGACAGATACGCAGTATTTT
clone size: -; J gene: TRBJ2-1; V gene: TRBV7-8; D gene: TRBD2; CDR3 protein: CASSPVGRVAYNEQFF; CDR3 DNA: TGTGCCAGCAGCCCCGTGGGGAGGGTGGCCTACAATGAGCAGTTCTTC
clone size: -; J gene: TRBJ1-1; V gene: TRBV9; D gene: -; CDR3 protein: CASSVLDPSAVEAFF; CDR3 DNA: TGTGCCAGCAGCGTACTGGACCCCTCAGCGGTTGAAGCTTTCTTT
clone size: -; J gene: TRBJ1-2; V gene: TRBV18; D gene: -; CDR3 protein: CASSRERDIQGYGYTF; CDR3 DNA: TGTGCCAGCTCACGCGAAAGGGACATTCAGGGGTATGGCTACACCTTC
clone size: -; J gene: TRBJ1-1; V gene: TRBV5-1; D gene: -; CDR3 protein: CASSLAQEGLNTEAFF; CDR3 DNA: TGCGCCAGCAGCTTGGCACAGGAGGGATTGAACACTGAAGCTTTCTTT
clone size: -; J gene: TRBJ2-5; V gene: TRBV7-7; D gene: -; CDR3 protein: CASSKGISGRETQYF; CDR3 DNA: TGTGCCAGCAGCAAAGGGATTAGCGGAAGGGAGACCCAGTACTTC
clone size: -; J gene: TRBJ1-4; V gene: TRBV7-2; D gene: -; CDR3 protein: CASSLRWAGEKLFF; CDR3 DNA: TGTGCCAGCAGCTTAAGGTGGGCGGGTGAAAAACTGTTTTTT
clone size: once; J gene: TRBJ1-4; V gene: TRBV28; D gene: TRBD1; CDR3 protein: CASSDRGATNEKLFF; CDR3 DNA: TGTGCCAGCAGTGACAGGGGAGCAACTAATGAAAAACTGTTTTTT
clone size: -; J gene: TRBJ1-6; V gene: TRBV18; D gene: -; CDR3 protein: CASSPPAGRGSPLHF; CDR3 DNA: TGTGCCAGCTCACCACCGGCGGGACGGGGTTCACCCCTCCACTTT
clone size: -; J gene: TRBJ2-5; V gene: TRBV5-1; D gene: -; CDR3 protein: CASSRMTGQGETQYF; CDR3 DNA: TGCGCCAGCAGCCGGATGACAGGTCAGGGGGAGACCCAGTACTTC
clone size: once; J gene: TRBJ2-2; V gene: TRBV4-3; D gene: TRBD2; CDR3 protein: CASSQDSGRGGELFF; CDR3 DNA: TGCGCCAGCAGCCAAGATTCAGGGAGGGGCGGGGAGCTGTTTTTT
clone size: -; J gene: TRBJ2-3; V gene: TRBV6-1; D gene: TRBD2; CDR3 protein: CASSDRSGGATDTQYF; CDR3 DNA: TGTGCCAGCAGTGACCGGAGCGGGGGGGCAACAGATACGCAGTATTTT
clone size: -; J gene: TRBJ2-7; V gene: TRBV28; D gene: -; CDR3 protein: CASRARPDSYEQYF; CDR3 DNA: TGTGCCAGCAGGGCCAGGCCGGACTCCTACGAGCAGTACTTC
clone size: once; J gene: TRBJ1-2; V gene: TRBV19; D gene: TRBD1; CDR3 protein: CASQDRGRNYGYTF; CDR3 DNA: TGTGCCAGTCAAGACAGGGGGCGAAACTATGGCTACACCTTC
clone size: -; J gene: TRBJ2-7; V gene: TRBV29-1; D gene: -; CDR3 protein: CSVQALPGDEQYF; CDR3 DNA: TGCAGCGTCCAAGCCCTTCCCGGAGACGAGCAGTACTTC
clone size: -; J gene: TRBJ2-1; V gene: TRBV5-1; D gene: TRBD2; CDR3 protein: CASSLRLADYGNEQFF; CDR3 DNA: TGCGCCAGCAGCCTGAGACTAGCGGACTACGGGAATGAGCAGTTCTTC
clone size: -; J gene: TRBJ1-1; V gene: TRBV30; D gene: -; CDR3 protein: CAWSGGGWNTEAFF; CDR3 DNA: TGTGCCTGGAGTGGGGGGGGCTGGAACACTGAAGCTTTCTTT
clone size: few; J gene: TRBJ2-7; V gene: TRBV5-1; D gene: -; CDR3 protein: CASSLDGRQGMWEQYF; CDR3 DNA: TGCGCCAGCAGCTTGGATGGCCGGCAGGGGATGTGGGAGCAGTACTTC
clone size: -; J gene: TRBJ2-5; V gene: TRBV5-4; D gene: TRBD1; CDR3 protein: CASSSGTGGQETQYF; CDR3 DNA: TGTGCCAGCAGCAGCGGGACAGGGGGCCAAGAGACCCAGTACTTC
clone size: few; J gene: TRBJ1-4; V gene: TRBV29-1; D gene: TRBD1; CDR3 protein: CSVAPTGQTEKLFF; CDR3 DNA: TGCAGCGTTGCCCCGACAGGGCAAACTGAAAAACTGTTTTTT
clone size: -; J gene: TRBJ1-4; V gene: TRBV5-1; D gene: -; CDR3 protein: CASRSGTRSANEELFF; CDR3 DNA: TGCGCCAGCAGATCCGGGACAAGGTCAGCGAATGAAGAACTGTTTTTT
clone size: -; J gene: TRBJ1-2; V gene: TRBV28; D gene: -; CDR3 protein: CASSRGAGGNYGYTF; CDR3 DNA: TGTGCCAGCAGCCGCGGGGCGGGAGGGAACTATGGCTACACCTTC
clone size: -; J gene: TRBJ2-7; V gene: TRBV7-2; D gene: -; CDR3 protein: CASSLEGPYEQYF; CDR3 DNA: TGTGCCAGCAGCTTAGAGGGGCCCTACGAGCAGTACTTC
clone size: -; J gene: TRBJ1-5; V gene: TRBV5-5; D gene: -; CDR3 protein: CASSLFSGSIQPQHF; CDR3 DNA: TGTGCCAGCAGCTTGTTCTCAGGTTCAATTCAGCCCCAGCATTTT
clone size: -; J gene: TRBJ1-5; V gene: TRBV28; D gene: -; CDR3 protein: CASSFGREGNQPQHF; CDR3 DNA: TGTGCCAGCAGTTTTGGTAGGGAGGGCAATCAGCCCCAGCATTTT
clone size: -; J gene: TRBJ2-5; V gene: TRBV4-1; D gene: -; CDR3 protein: CASSQDPRETQYF; CDR3 DNA: TGCGCCAGCAGCCAAGACCCGCGGGAGACCCAGTACTTC
clone size: -; J gene: TRBJ2-5; V gene: TRBV7-2; D gene: -; CDR3 protein: CASSLNRGGETQYF; CDR3 DNA: TGTGCCAGCAGCTTAAATAGGGGCGGCGAGACCCAGTACTTC